The source of this T cell receptor beta chain is a study of blood T cells in healthy people across ages. A sample-barcoded 5' primer and a J-beta primer mix were used in a second PCR of roughly 7 to 12 cycles. TCRdb reprocessed the 5' RACE reads with MiXCR, giving one entry per CDR3 protein. Counted here are approximately 800,000 distinct CDR3 sequences, around 36% occurring once; the ten biggest clones make up 10% to 15%. Study-level results: A strong correlation was found between TCR beta diversity and the percentage of naive T cells. Those diversity estimates obtained from one million T cells were thought to be underestimates.

This clonotype was counted a few times. Its antigen is as yet unknown. Per germline, CDR1 MGHDK and CDR2 SYGVNS. The CDR3 is 15 residues long. V gave up 2 bases and J gave up 8 bases, with 18 bases separating them. Peripheral blood, approximately 10 milliliters per donor, was collected. The sequencing input was blood. This chain links TRBV25-1 with TRBJ1-2; TRBD1 is a possible D gene (5 bases). The clonotype comes from a man aged 18 to 30 in good health. The CDR3 spells CASSEGGTGGLGYTF. CDR3 sequence (DNA): TGTGCCAGCAGTGAAGGGGGGACGGGCGGATTGGGCTACACCTTC.